The clone carrying this TCR beta chain was picked up a small number of times. What it binds is not known. Blood draws occurred at baseline, cycle 4 day 1, and cycle 7 day 1. These data come from a study of OX40 agonist ivuxolimab in advanced cancers. The overall study: Those treated in dose escalation had hepatocellular carcinoma, melanoma, renal cell cancer or head and neck cancer. Of mixed ages from about 20 to 90 and averaging roughly 60 years, the group was more than 65% male. Study-wide findings and caveats: Clonal expansion from baseline to week 6 occurred in both CD4+ and CD8+ T cells.

The CDR3 covers 12 residues. Trimming cost V 3 bases and J 4 bases, with 3 bases left between them. Looked up from germline, CDR1 is SGHTA and CDR2 is FQGNSA. Sequenced by immunoSEQ multiplex PCR; TCRdb stores in-frame clones only, minus some. The sample carries about 76,000 clones, 70% to 90% recorded once. J is TRBJ2-2 and V is TRBV7-2; no reliable D call. The specimen was CD4+ or CD8+ T cells sorted from blood, collected in a trial of the OX40 agonist ivuxolimab. This TCR came from an adult with an advanced solid tumor such as melanoma, head and neck, liver or kidney cancer. The CDR3 protein is CASSFLTGELFF. For the CDR3, the DNA is TGTGCCAGCAGCTTCCTCACCGGGGAGCTGTTTTTT.